The next 5 T cell receptor beta chains were all read from a single sample in a study of Graves' ophthalmopathy and Graves' hyperthyroidism. Amplifying from RNA transcripts, the study obtained TCR beta CDR3 regions. First-round RT-PCR employed HTBI primers, with a second-round multiplex PCR after it. In TCRdb, the multiplex PCR reads were re-called with MiXCR into one record per CDR3 protein. This sample has over a million distinct CDR3 sequences; about 35% occur once, and the top ten carry approximately 10%. The sample taken for sequencing was peripheral blood or thyroid tissue (not recorded which). Receptors originate from an adult man with Graves' hyperthyroidism.

This clonotype was counted a few times. The rearrangement joins TRBV6-2 or TRBV6-3 to TRBJ1-6; tentatively, D is TRBD1 (6 bases). The ends were cut back, 4 bases at V and 8 bases at J, with 9 bases in the middle. There are 13 residues in the CDR3. Germline V CDR1 and CDR2: MNHEY, SVGEGT. DNA of the CDR3: TGTGCCAGCAGTTTCCAGGGGTATTCACCCCTCCACTTT. Translating it yields CASSFQGYSPLHF.

This clonotype was counted between two and nine times. The genes are TRBV5-1 and TRBJ2-7; TRBD2 agrees at 11 bases. This CDR3 contains 15 residues. CDR1 SGHRS and CDR2 YFSETQ come from the germline V gene. Trimming at V came to 1 base and at J to 4 bases, leaving 4 bases not matched to a gene. The CDR3 is CASSLTSGSQYEQYF. The CDR3 DNA follows: TGCGCCAGCAGCTTGACTAGCGGGAGTCAATACGAGCAGTACTTC.

In this sample, this clonotype turned up a few times. The chain couples TRBV7-9 to TRBJ2-7, with D tentatively TRBD2 (6 bases). The CDR3 contains 15 residues. Germline V gene data show CDR1 as SEHNR and CDR2 as FQNEAQ (reference sequence). Trimming took off 3 bases at V and 0 bases at J, with 12 bases between the two ends. CDR3 sequence (DNA): TGTGCCAGCAGCTTGGAGGGGACGAGCTCCTACGAGCAGTACTTC. Amino acids: CASSLEGTSSYEQYF.

This clonotype was seen only once. This chain connects TRBV7-2 to TRBJ1-5, with 10 bases that match TRBD1. V lost 5 bases to trimming and J lost 16 bases; unmatched junction nucleotides: 11. Germline assignment: CDR1 SGHTA and CDR2 FQGNSA. This CDR3 is 13 amino acids long. CDR3 amino acids: CASSDRQGAPEHF. CDR3 nucleotide sequence: TGTGCCAGCAGCGACCGACAGGGGGCCCCCGAACATTTT.

The chain recombines TRBV7-9 with TRBJ2-6, with D perhaps TRBD1 (6 bases). Germline V gives CDR1 SEHNR, CDR2 FQNEAQ (reference sequence). The CDR3 has 14 residues. V was shortened by 0 bases and J by 10 bases, with 10 bases between the two germline ends. CDR3 region: CASSLAAGDNVLTF. The CDR3 DNA reads TGTGCCAGCAGCTTAGCGGCAGGGGATAACGTCCTGACTTTC. The variable domain in full, completed from reference TRBV7-9 and TRBJ2-6, reads DTGVSQNPRHKITKRGQNVTFRCDPISEHNRLYWYRQTLGQGPEFLTYFQNEAQLEKSRLLSDRFSAERPKGSFSTLEIQRTEQGDSAMYLCASSLAAGDNVLTFGAGSRLTVL.